This T cell receptor beta chain was retrieved from a study of CD8 T cells in ankylosing spondylitis (dated by TCRdb to about 2017). For the study in its entirety: To find TCR variants linked to disease, the study profiled T cell receptor beta repertoires in ankylosing spondylitis patients and healthy donors. Samples of peripheral blood were taken, and for ankylosing spondylitis patients, synovial fluid was collected as well. The full study cohort comprised 25 or so ankylosing spondylitis patients and 85 to 120 healthy donors. Overall study results and their limits: The disease-linked clones were reported to be significantly enriched in matched synovial fluid samples from ankylosing spondylitis patients. Blood from ankylosing spondylitis patients appeared to be characterized by a TCR beta motif composed of several highly homologous amino acid variants. The disease-linked clones showed a CD8+ phenotype and occurred at relatively low frequencies in peripheral blood. Some of the motif variants had been reported before in the synovial fluid and blood of reactive arthritis patients, a finding that suggests common disease-initiation mechanisms.

Relative to germline, V is 1 base shorter and J is 4 bases shorter, with 17 bases between their ends. The cysteine opens and the phenylalanine closes a CDR3 of 17 amino acids. The DNA shown is the 51-base CDR3, in frame from base 1. Based on the germline V gene, the CDR1 and CDR2 sequences are MGHRA and YSYEKL. The run used an Illumina HiSeq 2500. Quantitative 5'-RACE with molecular barcodes was the method used to prepare the TCR beta libraries. On the authors' methods: To identify disease-linked TCR variants, a new computational method was used, one built on a probabilistic model of VDJ rearrangement. Using fastp at Q25 and MiXCR, TCRdb reprocessed the public reads and kept productive beta chains. Entries are consolidated by CDR3 protein sequence, retaining the most common genes and DNA. None of the V and J calls come from the authors' own analysis; TCRdb made them. This sample gives a few hundred thousand distinct CDR3 sequences in total; approximately 20% of them show up just once. Together, the top ten hold less than 9.5% of the sample.

Comment on this clonotype: Its antigen target is currently unknown. No much larger clone is present one base from it, and per-base qualities are unavailable.

This clonotype was sampled from a male donor with ankylosing spondylitis or in good health (not recorded which). The material sequenced was blood, either unsorted or a sorted T cell fraction (not recorded which). The rearrangement joined TRBV4-1 to TRBJ2-1, and possibly TRBD2, on 5 matching bases. The bases read TGCGCCAGCAGCCAAGTAGGGTCAGCGGCGATATACAATGAGCAGTTCTTC. The encoded protein is CASSQVGSAAIYNEQFF.